A selection of T cell receptor beta chains follows, all from one sample in a study of T cells in Graves' hyperthyroidism and ophthalmopathy. TCRdb analysed the multiplex PCR reads with MiXCR anew, one entry per CDR3 protein. The repertoire holds roughly 600,000 distinct CDR3 sequences, with roughly 15% as singletons. The sequencing input was blood. The receptors were sampled from a woman in her 50s with Graves' ophthalmopathy. CDR3s include the opening cysteine and the closing phenylalanine or tryptophan. A D gene is named only where the DNA matches it firmly.

cdr3_aa: CASSVSGGSGETQYF
j_call: TRBJ2-5
v_call: TRBV9
d_call: TRBD2

cdr3_aa: CASSPKGTATNTGELFF
j_call: TRBJ2-2
v_call: TRBV27
d_call: -

cdr3_aa: CASSPWDRGNEQFF
j_call: TRBJ2-1
v_call: TRBV9
d_call: TRBD1

cdr3_aa: CSARGLAGFYEQYF
j_call: TRBJ2-7
v_call: TRBV20-1
d_call: TRBD2

cdr3_aa: CASSLGTSGVWRPQETQYF
j_call: TRBJ2-5
v_call: TRBV6-2/TRBV6-3
d_call: TRBD2

cdr3_aa: CASSISGGAQGKNIQYF
j_call: TRBJ2-4
v_call: TRBV5-1
d_call: TRBD1

cdr3_aa: CASSRAGEYDEQFF
j_call: TRBJ2-1
v_call: TRBV7-8
d_call: -

cdr3_aa: CASSDRRAGSYNEQFF
j_call: TRBJ2-1
v_call: TRBV9
d_call: -

cdr3_aa: CASSLDASTDTQYF
j_call: TRBJ2-3
v_call: TRBV13
d_call: -

cdr3_aa: CASSGRTSGGPNEQFF
j_call: TRBJ2-1
v_call: TRBV9
d_call: TRBD2

cdr3_aa: CASSSGQRNGYTF
j_call: TRBJ1-2
v_call: TRBV11-2
d_call: -